These T cell receptor beta chains were read from a single sample in a study of shared clonotypes between healthy human individuals. Here immunoSEQ multiplex PCR was the method, and the copy in TCRdb shows in-frame clones only, minus some. The sample holds roughly 1 million clones, roughly 80% seen once. Sequencing was done on a sample of memory CD4+ T cells sorted from blood. The receptor source for this set is a man aged 18 to 30 in good health. Each CDR3 is given with its conserved first and last residue. Fields, in order: J gene, clone size, V gene, D gene, CDR3 length, CDR3 protein, CDR3 DNA. The D gene is left open where the match is weak. Clone size is given for some rows only: seen once, a few or many times, or a class if the clone is expanded.

TRBJ1-2,NA,TRBV10-3,NA,13,CAINPDGSYGYTF,TGTGCCATCAACCCCGACGGTTCGTATGGCTACACCTTC
TRBJ1-2,NA,TRBV18,NA,17,CASSPLMDSSLNYGYTF,TGTGCCAGCTCACCTCTTATGGACAGCAGCTTAAACTATGGCTACACCTTC
TRBJ1-2,few,TRBV4-3,NA,16,CASSQEGTVQFYGYTF,TGCGCCAGCAGCCAAGAGGGTACAGTTCAATTCTATGGCTACACCTTC
TRBJ2-1,NA,TRBV5-4,NA,16,CASSPGGSVSYNEQFF,TGTGCCAGCAGCCCAGGTGGGTCAGTCTCCTACAATGAGCAGTTCTTC
TRBJ1-3,few,TRBV4-1,NA,17,CASSQVSLGNSGNTIYF,TGCGCCAGCAGCCAAGTCAGCCTGGGGAACTCTGGAAACACCATATATTTT
TRBJ1-3,NA,TRBV6-1,NA,17,CASSEAWGAITGNTIYF,TGTGCCAGCAGTGAAGCGTGGGGGGCAATCACTGGAAACACCATATATTTT
TRBJ1-1,NA,TRBV18,NA,15,CASSPALVGNTEAFF,TGTGCCAGCTCACCGGCTTTAGTTGGAAACACTGAAGCTTTCTTT
TRBJ2-2,NA,TRBV28,NA,11,CASRGNGELFF,TGTGCCAGCAGGGGTAACGGGGAGCTGTTTTTT
TRBJ2-3,NA,TRBV4-2,TRBD2,16,CASSQEGTRSSDTQYF,TGTGCCAGCAGCCAAGAGGGGACTAGGAGCTCAGATACGCAGTATTTT
TRBJ2-1,NA,TRBV25-1,NA,14,CASSQLRDGNEQFF,TGTGCCAGCAGTCAACTTAGGGACGGCAATGAGCAGTTCTTC
TRBJ1-1,NA,TRBV9,NA,15,CASSGVDGVRGGAFF,TGTGCCAGCAGCGGAGTGGACGGGGTGCGAGGCGGAGCTTTCTTT
TRBJ1-4,many,TRBV2,TRBD1,17,CASSEAGTGATNEKLFF,TGTGCCAGCAGTGAAGCGGGGACAGGGGCAACTAATGAAAAACTGTTTTTT
TRBJ2-5,once,TRBV5-4,NA,13,CASSPKGGETQYF,TGTGCCAGCAGCCCCAAGGGGGGTGAGACCCAGTACTTC
TRBJ1-5,NA,TRBV4-1,NA,15,CASSHEWGADQPQHF,TGCGCCAGCAGCCACGAGTGGGGGGCTGATCAGCCCCAGCATTTT
TRBJ2-7,NA,TRBV5-4,NA,14,CATIEKGLPREQYF,TGTGCCACCATCGAAAAGGGCCTCCCCCGGGAGCAGTACTTC
TRBJ2-7,NA,TRBV5-8,TRBD1,14,CASSLGQGIYEQYF,TGTGCCAGCAGCCTGGGACAGGGTATCTACGAGCAGTACTTC
TRBJ2-1,NA,TRBV5-5,NA,16,CASSLGQDTSYNEQFF,TGTGCCAGCAGCTTGGGACAGGACACCTCCTACAATGAGCAGTTCTTC
TRBJ2-3,NA,TRBV4-2,TRBD2,16,CASSILAGALADTQYF,TGTGCCAGCAGTATACTAGCGGGGGCCCTCGCAGATACGCAGTATTTT
TRBJ2-7,NA,TRBV10-3,NA,17,CAISESLFRTETHEQYF,TGTGCCATCAGTGAGTCGTTGTTCAGGACAGAGACTCACGAGCAGTACTTC
TRBJ1-2,few,TRBV5-4,TRBD1,15,CASSPRQGRTYGYTF,TGTGCCAGCAGCCCCAGACAGGGGAGAACATATGGCTACACCTTC
TRBJ2-3,NA,TRBV11-2,NA,15,CASSLEGRNTDTQYF,TGTGCCAGCAGCTTAGAAGGCAGGAACACAGATACGCAGTATTTT
TRBJ1-5,NA,TRBV2,NA,16,CASSEARTADNQPQHF,TGTGCCAGCAGTGAAGCTCGGACAGCTGACAATCAGCCCCAGCATTTT
TRBJ2-7,once,TRBV7-9,TRBD2,14,CASGASGNTYEQYF,TGTGCCAGTGGGGCTAGCGGAAATACCTACGAGCAGTACTTC
TRBJ2-7,NA,TRBV6-6,NA,15,CASSYNRASSYEQYF,TGTGCCAGCAGTTACAACCGCGCGAGCTCCTACGAGCAGTACTTC
TRBJ2-7,NA,TRBV6-6,NA,13,CASSYGESYEQYF,TGTGCCAGCAGTTATGGGGAATCCTACGAGCAGTACTTC
TRBJ2-7,NA,TRBV30,TRBD1,13,CAWTGTGLYEQYF,TGTGCCTGGACCGGGACAGGGCTATACGAGCAGTACTTC
TRBJ1-2,NA,TRBV30,TRBD1,13,CAWISRQGGGYTF,TGTGCCTGGATCTCCCGCCAGGGGGGCGGCTACACCTTC
TRBJ2-5,NA,TRBV11-2,NA,14,CASSLGQGQETQYF,TGTGCCAGCAGCTTAGGGCAGGGGCAAGAGACCCAGTACTTC
TRBJ1-2,NA,TRBV20-1,NA,11,CSASSGARYTF,TGCAGTGCTAGTTCCGGGGCTCGCTACACCTTC
TRBJ1-2,NA,TRBV28,NA,13,CASSLTQPEGYTF,TGTGCCAGCAGTCTCACCCAACCGGAGGGCTACACCTTC
TRBJ2-2,NA,TRBV7-3,TRBD2,18,CASSSSGLAGGHTGELFF,TGTGCCAGCAGCTCCTCGGGACTAGCGGGGGGGCACACCGGGGAGCTGTTTTTT
TRBJ2-3,NA,TRBV5-6,NA,15,CASSFGTGKSDTQYF,TGTGCCAGCAGCTTTGGAACAGGGAAGTCAGATACGCAGTATTTT
TRBJ1-6,NA,TRBV29-1,NA,12,CSPGWELSPLHF,TGCAGCCCCGGGTGGGAGTTATCACCCCTCCACTTT
TRBJ2-5,NA,TRBV5-1,NA,15,CASSLTANLRETQYF,TGCGCCAGCAGCTTGACAGCTAACTTAAGAGAGACCCAGTACTTC
TRBJ1-3,NA,TRBV2,NA,16,CASSEEPGRSGNTIYF,TGTGCCAGCAGTGAAGAACCGGGGCGCTCTGGAAACACCATATATTTT
TRBJ2-7,NA,TRBV5-1,NA,16,CASSLGKNTESYEQYF,TGCGCCAGCAGCTTGGGGAAAAACACAGAATCCTACGAGCAGTACTTC
TRBJ2-2,NA,TRBV5-6,NA,15,CASSLALGFPGELFF,TGTGCCAGCAGCTTGGCCTTGGGGTTCCCCGGGGAGCTGTTTTTT
TRBJ1-3,NA,TRBV2,NA,15,CASSDRRPARNTIYF,TGTGCCAGCAGTGACCGACGGCCGGCGCGAAACACCATATATTTT
TRBJ2-3,few,TRBV11-2,NA,13,CASSLNLADTQYF,TGTGCCAGCAGCTTAAATCTGGCAGATACGCAGTATTTT
TRBJ1-2,NA,TRBV6-1,TRBD1,14,CASDWDRPNYGYTF,TGTGCCAGTGATTGGGACAGGCCAAACTATGGCTACACCTTC
TRBJ2-3,NA,TRBV7-2,NA,14,CASSSYSPTDTQYF,TGTGCCAGCAGCTCTTACAGCCCCACAGATACGCAGTATTTT
TRBJ1-6,NA,TRBV7-8,TRBD1,16,CASSLWTGGGNSPLHF,TGTGCCAGCAGCTTATGGACAGGGGGAGGGAATTCACCCCTCCACTTT
TRBJ2-5,NA,TRBV27,NA,16,CASKEGRGKYQETQYF,TGTGCCAGCAAGGAGGGGCGGGGAAAATATCAAGAGACCCAGTACTTC
TRBJ1-2,few,TRBV12-5,NA,13,CASGLGHGEWYTF,TGTGCTAGTGGTTTGGGACACGGTGAATGGTACACCTTC
TRBJ2-1,NA,TRBV7-9,TRBD2,14,CASSLSSGVNEQFF,TGTGCCAGCAGCTTAAGCAGCGGGGTCAATGAGCAGTTCTTC
TRBJ2-2,NA,TRBV5-1,NA,15,CASSFAGTNTGELFF,TGCGCCAGCAGCTTTGCGGGCACGAACACCGGGGAGCTGTTTTTT
TRBJ2-7,NA,TRBV5-3,TRBD2,15,CARSPGPSGEYEQYF,TGTGCCAGAAGCCCTGGGCCTAGCGGGGAGTACGAGCAGTACTTC
TRBJ2-7,NA,TRBV6-6,TRBD1,14,CASSADRVAGEQYF,TGTGCCAGCAGTGCGGACAGGGTGGCGGGCGAGCAGTACTTC
TRBJ1-5,once,TRBV7-9,NA,13,CASSRGTNQPQHF,TGTGCCAGCAGCCGTGGGACCAATCAGCCCCAGCATTTT
TRBJ2-2,NA,TRBV27,NA,15,CASRGGTLGTGELFF,TGTGCCAGCCGGGGTGGGACGCTAGGCACCGGGGAGCTGTTTTTT
TRBJ1-2,NA,TRBV5-1,NA,16,CASSSEGLGLGYGYTF,TGCGCCAGCAGCTCCGAAGGCCTAGGGTTGGGCTATGGCTACACCTTC
TRBJ1-5,few,TRBV19,TRBD1,17,CASKGLGQGAPNQPQHF,TGTGCCAGTAAAGGGTTGGGACAGGGAGCCCCCAATCAGCCCCAGCATTTT
TRBJ2-7,NA,TRBV19,NA,11,CASSVRLGEYF,TGTGCCAGTAGTGTCCGACTAGGGGAGTACTTC
TRBJ2-1,NA,TRBV6-4,NA,15,CASSVTHFPHNEQFF,TGTGCCAGCAGTGTAACCCACTTCCCCCACAATGAGCAGTTCTTC
TRBJ2-7,NA,TRBV5-1,NA,12,CASSLEDYEQYF,TGCGCCAGCAGCTTGGAGGACTACGAGCAGTACTTC